This TCR beta chain was observed in a study of blood T cell repertoires in COVID-19. Study summary: The analysed material was cDNA or gDNA that came from T cells, B-cell-depleted T cells, or PBMCs.

Per the authors' pipeline: The assay estimated nucleated cells by amplifying reference gene primers. Generated by immunoSEQ multiplex PCR, the TCRdb table keeps only in-frame clones and is missing some. V, J and clone size are taken as reported in that table, and D and trimming were inferred from the DNA itself. The sample lists about 270,000 clones; about four fifths were seen once. The CDR3 is made up of 15 amino acids. Germline-derived CDR1 and CDR2 are MNHEY and SVGAGI. Comment on this clone: At one of its ends the junction is not consistent with the germline gene, which may arise from a read error.

J is TRBJ2-1 and V is TRBV6-5; TRBD2 agrees at 11 bases. This sequence originates from a woman between 55 and 75 years old with active or convalescent COVID-19. The source material was peripheral blood. CDR3 region: CASTDWASGGNEQFF. CDR3 coding DNA: TGTGCCAGCACCGACTGGGCTAGCGGGGGGAATGAACAGTTCTTC.